These 19 T cell receptor beta chains were all obtained from the same sample, sequenced in a study of T cells in Graves' hyperthyroidism and ophthalmopathy (dated by TCRdb to about 2019). The library relied on multiplex PCR. Sequenced using an Illumina HiSeq 2000. The TCR beta CDR3 regions were amplified from the RNA transcripts. For the first round of RT-PCR on the TCR CDR3, the HTBI primer set was used together with the Qiagen OneStep RT-PCR kit. In-frame beta chains were kept once TCRdb had trimmed the public reads at Q25 with fastp and called clones with MiXCR. Rows are unified per CDR3 protein, each entry keeping the most common DNA and genes. This sample has some 760,000 distinct CDR3 sequences in its table, and 14% of those were observed once. 10% of the sample is taken by the ten largest. The sequenced sample was blood. These receptor sequences come from a woman between 18 and 29 years old with Graves' hyperthyroidism.

The chain has TRBV4-1 and TRBJ2-1; 8 bases align to TRBD2. The trim removed 3 bases at V and 2 bases at J, leaving 6 bases unmatched. The CDR3 covers 16 residues. The germline V gene has CDR1 MGHRA and CDR2 YSYEKL. CDR3 nucleotide sequence: TGCGCCAGCAGCCATCCCCGGGGGGGGACCTACAATGAGCAGTTCTTC. This gives the protein CASSHPRGGTYNEQFF.

This clonotype was observed many times. This rearrangement joins TRBV28 to TRBJ1-1; the D is unclear. Trimming left V 5 bases short and J 0 bases short, with 10 bases between. CDR3 length equals 14 residues. Germline V gives CDR1 MDHEN, CDR2 SYDVKM. The CDR3 DNA sequence: TGTGCCAGCAGTCGGAGGCCGTTGAACACTGAAGCTTTCTTT. It is translated as CASSRRPLNTEAFF.

This sequence joins TRBV15 and TRBJ2-1; 7 bases are shared with TRBD1. V lost 0 bases, J lost 8 bases, and 25 bases stayed unmatched. CDR3 length: 21 amino acids. CDR1 LNHNV and CDR2 YYDKDF come from the germline V gene (reference sequence). CDR3 amino acids: CATSRDPPVFELDRTGHEQFF. DNA for the CDR3: TGTGCCACCAGCAGAGATCCCCCAGTGTTCGAACTGGACAGGACCGGACATGAGCAGTTCTTC.

At least ten counts were recorded for this clonotype. The chain couples TRBV20-1 to TRBJ2-1, with 7 bases lining up with TRBD2. The CDR3 is 18 residues long. Germline lookup yields CDR1 DFQATT and CDR2 SNEGSKA (reference sequence). After removal of 6 bases from V and 0 bases from J, the junction contained 17 bases not matched to a gene. CDR3 DNA sequence: TGCAGTGCCCTGGCCCCCTTAGCGGGTAGCATCTCCTACAATGAGCAGTTCTTC. Protein product: CSALAPLAGSISYNEQFF.

This clonotype was recorded a few times. J is TRBJ2-2 and V is TRBV9, with unresolved D. V was pared by 0 bases and J by 7 bases, with 22 bases between. CDR3 length equals 18 residues. The germline CDR1 and CDR2 sequences are SGDLS and YYNGEE. For the CDR3, the DNA is TGTGCCAGCAGCGTAGGGCTCATACAGATCCCCTCTCTCGGGGAGCTGTTTTTT. Protein product: CASSVGLIQIPSLGELFF.

This clonotype has ten or more counts. The CDR3 loop reads CASSFSDRDNEQFF. The CDR3 region has the DNA TGTGCCAGCAGCTTCTCGGACAGGGACAATGAGCAGTTCTTC. The rearrangement joins TRBV7-3 to TRBJ2-1; 8 bases map to TRBD1. Germline CDR1 reads SGHTA; CDR2 reads FQGTGA. The CDR3 has 14 amino acids. V was clipped by 3 bases and J by 5 bases; unmatched bases: 3.

A few counts support this clonotype. The chain combines TRBV20-1 with TRBJ2-7; 9 bases are shared with TRBD2. Germline values: CDR1 DFQATT, CDR2 SNEGSKA (reference sequence). This CDR3 spans 16 amino acids. Unmatched junction bases numbered 12, after V lost 5 bases and J lost 1 base. CDR3 sequence reads: CSADYFSGSRSYEQYF. The CDR3 DNA reads as TGCAGTGCTGATTACTTTAGCGGGAGTAGATCCTACGAGCAGTACTTC.

This clonotype was picked up many times. The V call is TRBV20-1, the J call TRBJ1-3, with a tentative D call TRBD1 (6 bases). Germline V CDR1 and CDR2: DFQATT, SNEGSKA (reference sequence). The CDR3 is 14 residues long. The V gene lost 5 bases and the J gene lost 4 bases, with 15 bases spanning the gap. CDR3 sequence: CSAYREFGGNTIYF. CDR3 coding DNA: TGCAGTGCTTACAGGGAATTCGGGGGAAACACCATATATTTT.

This clonotype showed up many times. The chain has TRBV2 and TRBJ2-5; 10 bases map to TRBD2. The CDR3 sequence is 16 residues long. Germline V gene lookup returns CDR1 SNHLY and CDR2 FYNNEI. V lost 4 bases, J lost 2 bases, and 7 bases stayed unmatched. In DNA, the CDR3 is TGTGCCAGCAGTGGAAGTCTAGCGGGAGCGCAAGAGACCCAGTACTTC. As protein: CASSGSLAGAQETQYF. Based on the CDR3 plus reference TRBV2 and TRBJ2-5, the full variable domain is EPEVTQTPSHQVTQMGQEVILRCVPISNHLYFYWYRQILGQKVEFLVSFYNNEISEKSEIFDDQFSVERPDGSNFTLKIRSTKLEDSAMYFCASSGSLAGAQETQYFGPGTRLLVL.

This clonotype was observed many times. The chain has TRBV2 and TRBJ2-1; 15 bases line up with TRBD2. Losses at the gene ends were 10 bases for V and 7 bases for J; bases not matched to a gene: 5. Germline values: CDR1 SNHLY, CDR2 FYNNEI. The CDR3 sequence is 14 residues long. DNA of the CDR3: TGTGCCACCGTCGGGACTAGCGGGAGGAATGAGCAGTTCTTC. This codes for CATVGTSGRNEQFF.

This clonotype was detected only a few times. The chain recombines TRBV30 with TRBJ1-5, with 7 bases aligning to TRBD1. V gave up 1 base and J gave up 5 bases; unmatched junction bases: 2. Germline V gene data show CDR1 as GTSNPN and CDR2 as SVGIG (reference sequence). The CDR3 consists of 13 residues. The CDR3 loop reads CAWSEQGHQPQHF. The DNA for the CDR3 is TGTGCCTGGAGTGAACAGGGGCATCAGCCCCAGCATTTT.

This clonotype was found a few times. The chain is built from TRBV7-9 and TRBJ1-4, with D possibly matching TRBD1 (5 bases). Germline lookup yields CDR1 SEHNR and CDR2 FQNEAQ (reference sequence). The CDR3 is 15 amino acids. The germline V and J ends were trimmed by 5 bases and 5 bases, with 15 bases remaining between them. Here the CDR3 DNA reads TGTGCCAGCAGCCCAACAGGTTCAAGAAATGAAAAACTGTTTTTT. Protein sequence: CASSPTGSRNEKLFF.

This clonotype was seen at least ten times. This chain connects TRBV6-1 to TRBJ1-1, with unresolved D. V was cut by 6 bases and J by 7 bases, with 12 bases left in between. The CDR3 sequence is 12 residues long. Per the germline V gene, CDR1 is MNHNS and CDR2 is SASEGT. The CDR3 DNA is TGTGCCAGCAGCCCTCGGCCCGGTGAAGCTTTCTTT. It yields the protein CASSPRPGEAFF.

This clonotype was seen at least ten times. The chain links TRBV7-3 to TRBJ2-5; TRBD2 aligns across 8 bases. This CDR3 is 17 amino acids long. The germline V gene has CDR1 SGHTA and CDR2 FQGTGA. V lost 5 bases and J lost 2; bases outside the gene matches: 13. The CDR3 DNA follows: TGTGCCAGCAGCCTCCTAGGAGCGGGAGTGGATCAAGAGACCCAGTACTTC. Protein product: CASSLLGAGVDQETQYF.

This clonotype came up many times. The chain carries TRBV20-1 and TRBJ2-5; D gene ambiguous. The germline gives CDR1 DFQATT, CDR2 SNEGSKA (reference sequence). The CDR3 has 13 residues. Trimming took off 0 bases at V and 4 bases at J, with 9 bases between the two ends. The CDR3 nucleotides read TGCAGTGCTAGAGATGCGAGACGAGAGACCCAGTACTTC. Amino acid sequence: CSARDARRETQYF.

This clonotype was recorded many times. This chain uses TRBV3-1 with TRBJ2-1; D gene ambiguous. The CDR3 covers 12 residues. Germline CDR1 LGHDT, CDR2 YNNKEL (reference sequence). Trimming removed 2 bases at V and 10 bases at J, with 9 bases between. Here the CDR3 reads CASSQNSREQFF. In nucleotides, the CDR3 is TGTGCCAGCAGCCAAAATTCCCGCGAGCAGTTCTTC.

In its sample, this clonotype was seen a few times. This chain uses TRBV7-2 with TRBJ2-2; 8 positions agree with TRBD2. In germline, CDR1 is SGHTA, CDR2 FQGNSA. This CDR3 contains 19 residues. The V and J ends lost 1 base and 3 bases, in that order; junction bases with no gene match: 13. The CDR3 DNA reads TGTGCCAGCAGCTTAGGAGCCCTAGGAGCGGGAGAGTACACCGGGGAGCTGTTTTTT. Amino acid sequence: CASSLGALGAGEYTGELFF.

This clonotype was detected many times. This chain connects TRBV11-2 to TRBJ2-7; TRBD2 might be the D (6 bases). The CDR3 has 16 amino acids. CDR1 is SGHAT, CDR2 FQNNGV, per germline. V was trimmed by 2 bases and J by 5 bases, leaving 19 bases between them. In DNA form, the CDR3 reads TGTGCCAGCAGCTTAATTGGTGGGGGGAGCGGAAACGAGCAGTACTTC. It translates to CASSLIGGGSGNEQYF.

This clonotype was seen a handful of times. The chain uses TRBV7-9 and TRBJ1-3; D remains unclear. Germline V lookup: CDR1 SEHNR, CDR2 FQNEAQ (reference sequence). Trimming shortened V by 1 base and J by 7 bases, and 14 bases separated the two germline ends. CDR3 length: 15 residues. The CDR3 region has the DNA TGTGCCAGCAGCTTAGAGAGGGCCCCGGGGAACACCATATATTTT. Protein: CASSLERAPGNTIYF.